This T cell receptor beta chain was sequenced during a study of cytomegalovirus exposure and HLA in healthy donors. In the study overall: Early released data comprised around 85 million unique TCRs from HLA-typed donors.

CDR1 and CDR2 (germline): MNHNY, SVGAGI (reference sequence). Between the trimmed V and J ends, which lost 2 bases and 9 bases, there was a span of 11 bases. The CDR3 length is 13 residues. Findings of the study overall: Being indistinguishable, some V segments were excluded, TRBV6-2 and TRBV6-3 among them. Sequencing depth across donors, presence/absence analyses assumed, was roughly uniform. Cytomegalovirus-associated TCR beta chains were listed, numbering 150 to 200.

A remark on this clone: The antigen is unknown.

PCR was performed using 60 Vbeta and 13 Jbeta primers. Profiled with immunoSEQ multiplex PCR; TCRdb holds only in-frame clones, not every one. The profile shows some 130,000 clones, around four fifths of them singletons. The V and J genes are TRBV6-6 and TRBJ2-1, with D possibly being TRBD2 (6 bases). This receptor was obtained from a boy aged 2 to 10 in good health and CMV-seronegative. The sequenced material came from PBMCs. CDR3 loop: CASSYPGRSEQFF. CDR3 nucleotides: TGTGCCAGCAGTTACCCAGGGAGGAGTGAGCAGTTCTTC.